The next 32 T cell receptor beta chains were all read from a single sample in a study of cytomegalovirus exposure and HLA in healthy donors. The PCR was carried out with 60 Vbeta primers and 13 Jbeta primers. Method: immunoSEQ multiplex PCR; TCRdb's copy keeps in-frame clones and lacks some. There are 150,000 or so clones in the sample; approximately 70% occur only once, and approximately 1.8% lies in the top ten. The sample was PBMCs. These receptors were taken from a woman younger than 30 in good health and CMV-seronegative.

This chain links TRBV7-2 with TRBJ1-1; D is perhaps TRBD1 (5 bases). Looked up from germline, CDR1 is SGHTA and CDR2 is FQGNSA. This CDR3 has 14 amino acids. V was pared by 5 bases and J by 4 bases, with 14 bases between. CDR3 coding DNA: TGTGCCAGCAGCCAAGACAGTCGCCCCACTGAAGCTTTCTTT. It specifies CASSQDSRPTEAFF.

The table lists this clone with a few counts. The chain employs TRBV11-3 and TRBJ2-2; 8 nucleotides agree with TRBD2. With V trimmed by 8 bases and J by 0 bases, 11 bases remained unmatched. The length of the CDR3 is 17 residues. Germline V lookup: CDR1 SGHNT, CDR2 YENEEA. The CDR3 loop is CASGTYRGGTNTGELFF. CDR3 sequence (DNA): TGTGCCAGCGGGACTTATCGGGGGGGGACGAACACCGGGGAGCTGTTTTTT.

This chain connects TRBV7-9 to TRBJ1-2, with 11 bases aligning to TRBD1. Germline V gives CDR1 SEHNR, CDR2 FQNEAQ (reference sequence). V gave up 5 bases and J gave up 8 bases; unmatched junction bases: 7. The CDR3 is made up of 14 amino acids. For the CDR3, the DNA is TGTGCCAGCAGCGTGGACAGGGGGCTTAAGGGCTACACCTTC. Translating it yields CASSVDRGLKGYTF.

This clone was counted between two and nine times. This rearrangement joins TRBV5-8 to TRBJ1-5, with D perhaps matching TRBD1 (5 bases). Germline V gene sequence: CDR1 SGHTS, CDR2 YDEGEE. V lost 4 bases and J lost 4, with 12 bases in between. The CDR3 contains 14 residues. CDR3 sequence reads: CASSADRGNQPQHF. The CDR3 DNA reads as TGTGCCAGCAGCGCCGATCGGGGGAATCAGCCCCAGCATTTT.

This clone was seen a few times. The chain combines TRBV6-5 with TRBJ1-2, with TRBD1 as a possible D gene (6 bases). Germline CDR1 MNHEY, CDR2 SVGAGI. The CDR3 loop spans 15 amino acids. The V gene lost 4 bases and the J gene lost 0 bases, with 12 bases spanning the gap. This CDR3 reads CASSSPGQANYGYTF. The DNA for the CDR3 is TGTGCCAGCAGTTCCCCGGGACAAGCTAACTATGGCTACACCTTC.

CDR3 protein: CASSIQRGARDTQYF. For the CDR3, the DNA is TGTGCCAGTAGTATCCAGCGGGGGGCGCGAGATACGCAGTATTTT. J is TRBJ2-3 and V is TRBV19; TRBD2 aligns across 9 bases. CDR1 is LNHDA and CDR2 is SQIVND in the germline V gene (reference sequence). Trimming at V came to 3 bases and at J to 5 bases, leaving 6 bases not matched to a gene. The CDR3 has 15 amino acids. The full variable domain, its missing parts supplied by reference TRBV19 and TRBJ2-3, is DGGITQSPKYLFRKEGQNVTLSCEQNLNHDAMYWYRQDPGQGLRLIYYSQIVNDFQKGDIAEGYSVSREKKESFPLTVTSAQKNPTAFYLCASSIQRGARDTQYFGPGTRLTVL.

The J gene is TRBJ2-7, the V gene TRBV11-2, with 7 bases identical to TRBD1. Trimming took 8 bases from V and 0 from J; bases not matched to a gene: 10. Germline V gene lookup returns CDR1 SGHAT and CDR2 FQNNGV. This CDR3 is 15 amino acids long. This CDR3 is CASATWGQSSYEQYV. The CDR3 DNA sequence: TGTGCCAGCGCCACCTGGGGACAGAGCTCCTACGAGCAGTACGTC.

This chain connects TRBV5-4 to TRBJ2-2, with D perhaps TRBD1 (5 bases). Germline assignment: CDR1 SGHNT and CDR2 YYREEE (reference sequence). The CDR3 length is 17 residues. Trimming stripped 0 bases from V and 2 bases from J, with 14 bases between. The CDR3 is CASSLGVETANTGELFF. DNA for the CDR3: TGTGCCAGCAGCTTGGGGGTAGAGACAGCAAACACCGGGGAGCTGTTTTTT. The full variable domain, rest sourced from reference TRBV5-4 and TRBJ2-2, is ETGVTQSPTHLIKTRGQQVTLRCSSQSGHNTVSWYQQALGQGPQFIFQYYREEENGRGNFPPRFSGLQFPNYSSELNVNALELDDSALYLCASSLGVETANTGELFFGEGSRLTVL.

The V gene is TRBV15, the J gene TRBJ2-7, with 8 positions matching TRBD1. CDR3 length equals 15 residues. The J segment lost 3 bases and the V segment lost 3 bases, leaving 7 bases of the junction unmatched. Germline loops: CDR1 LNHNV, CDR2 YYDKDF (reference sequence). The CDR3 is CATSSPGTGNYEQYF. Written as DNA, the CDR3 is TGTGCCACCAGCAGCCCCGGGACAGGCAACTACGAGCAGTACTTC.

The chain combines TRBV6-4 with TRBJ2-3; the match to TRBD2 covers 7 bases. This CDR3 is 15 amino acids long. V lost 2 bases and J lost 2; bases outside the gene matches: 4. Germline values: CDR1 MRHNA, CDR2 SNTAGT. In nucleotides, the CDR3 is TGTGCCAGCAGTGACACCGGGGGGTACACAGATACGCAGTATTTT. This gives the protein CASSDTGGYTDTQYF.

CDR3 in amino acids: CASSQTGGPHQPQHF. CDR3 in DNA: TGTGCCAGCAGTCAGACAGGAGGCCCCCATCAGCCCCAGCATTTT. The rearrangement links TRBV6-1 to TRBJ1-5, with D tentatively TRBD1 (6 bases). The CDR3 runs to 15 residues. V lost 5 bases to trimming and J lost 5 bases, with 16 bases between them. In germline, CDR1 is MNHNS, CDR2 SASEGT.

This clone was seen only once. The J gene is TRBJ2-1, the V gene TRBV9; 9 bases are a match to TRBD2. The CDR3 sequence is 15 residues long. The ends lost 4 bases at V and 4 bases at J; junction bases unmatched: 6. Germline CDR1 SGDLS, CDR2 YYNGEE. The CDR3, as DNA: TGTGCCAGCAGCCCTCGGACTAGCGATTACAATGAGCAGTTCTTC. This codes for CASSPRTSDYNEQFF. The full variable domain, completed using reference TRBV9 and TRBJ2-1, is DSGVTQTPKHLITATGQRVTLRCSPRSGDLSVYWYQQSLDQGLQFLIQYYNGEERAKGNILERFSAQQFPDLHSELNLSSLELGDSALYFCASSPRTSDYNEQFFGPGTRLTVL.

This clone was seen once. The V gene is TRBV13, the J gene TRBJ1-1; 12 nucleotides match TRBD1. Germline V lookup: CDR1 PRHDT, CDR2 FYEKMQ (reference sequence). Unmatched junction bases numbered 12, after V lost 8 bases and J lost 5 bases. This CDR3 contains 16 residues. The CDR3 DNA is TGTGCCAGCCGAGGAGGGACAGGGGGCAGTAGGACTGAAGCTTTCTTT. This translates into CASRGGTGGSRTEAFF.

This clone was counted a few times. At one end the junction does not follow the germline gene, possibly because of a read error. The V gene is TRBV7-7, the J gene TRBJ2-3; 8 bases match TRBD2. The CDR3 covers 15 residues. Germline assignment: CDR1 SSHAT and CDR2 FNYEAQ (reference sequence). The CDR3 DNA reads as TGTGCTAGCAGCCAGTCGGGGGGGCGCACAGATACGCAGTATTTT. Protein: CASSQSGGRTDTQYF.

This sequence joins TRBV7-2 and TRBJ2-3; 11 bases map to TRBD2. Germline V gene data show CDR1 as SGHTA and CDR2 as FQGNSA. There are 16 residues in the CDR3. The trim removed 2 bases at V and 3 bases at J, leaving 4 bases unmatched. In DNA form, the CDR3 reads TGTGCCAGCAGCTTACTAGCGGGAGGAGGAACAGATACGCAGTATTTT. This encodes CASSLLAGGGTDTQYF.

The genes are TRBV11-2 and TRBJ1-5; D is ambiguous. Trimming shortened V by 1 base and J by 4 bases, and 14 bases separated the two germline ends. The CDR3 sequence is 16 residues long. Germline lookup yields CDR1 SGHAT and CDR2 FQNNGV. Written as DNA, the CDR3 is TGTGCCAGCAGCTTAGGCTTGGCGGGTACAAATCAGCCCCAGCATTTT. Its translation is CASSLGLAGTNQPQHF.

The J gene is TRBJ2-3, the V gene TRBV7-6; no firm D call. V was cut by 1 base and J by 4 bases, with 6 bases left in between. The CDR3 has 13 residues. CDR1 and CDR2 (germline): SGHVS, FNYEAQ. As DNA, the CDR3 is TGTGCCAGCAGCTTAGACTCTGCAGATACGCAGTATTTT. This gives the protein CASSLDSADTQYF. Variable domain in full (rest from reference TRBV7-6 and TRBJ2-3): GAGVSQSPRYKVTKRGQDVALRCDPISGHVSLYWYRQALGQGPEFLTYFNYEAQQDKSGLPNDRFSAERPEGSISTLTIQRTEQRDSAMYRCASSLDSADTQYFGPGTRLTVL.

The J gene is TRBJ2-4, the V gene TRBV5-1; no clear D. Germline V CDR1 and CDR2: SGHRS, YFSETQ. Trimming took off 0 bases at V and 4 bases at J, with 8 bases between the two ends. The CDR3 consists of 14 residues. CDR3: CASSLGMEKNIQYF. The CDR3 nucleotides read TGCGCCAGCAGCTTGGGGATGGAGAAAAACATTCAGTACTTC.

CDR3 DNA: TGTGCCAGCAGCTTGTCGCCAGGGGTTGGTCGAGAGACCCAGTACTTC. This sequence encodes CASSLSPGVGRETQYF. The chain is built from TRBV5-5 and TRBJ2-5, with D perhaps TRBD1 (6 bases). This CDR3 has 16 amino acids. V lost 1 base to trimming and J lost 4 bases, with 17 bases between them. Germline V gene sequence: CDR1 SGHKS, CDR2 YYEKEE (reference sequence).

The V gene is TRBV4-3, the J gene TRBJ2-5; TRBD2 aligns across 10 bases. V dropped 0 bases and J dropped 4; count of bases not matched to a gene: 17. This CDR3 spans 20 amino acids. In germline, CDR1 is LGHNA, CDR2 YSLEER. The DNA of the CDR3 is TGCGCCAGCAGCCAAGATCTAAATATTGGAGCCAGCGGGAGGGGAGAGACCCAGTACTTC. Amino acids: CASSQDLNIGASGRGETQYF.

V usage is TRBV7-2 and J usage is TRBJ2-5, with a possible D match to TRBD1 (5 bases). The DNA end is a closer match to TRBJ2-7, so the J assignment may be wrong. From germline, CDR1 is SGHTA and CDR2 FQGNSA. The CDR3 covers 13 residues. CDR3 nucleotide sequence: TGTGCCAGCAGCTTAGACAGGAACTACGAGCAGTACTTC. Translating it yields CASSLDRNYEQYF.

This chain links TRBV5-1 with TRBJ2-5; D not resolved. The V end lost 5 bases, the J end lost 1 base, and 6 bases lay between the germline ends. This CDR3 contains 12 residues. Germline V gene data show CDR1 as SGHRS and CDR2 as YFSETQ. CDR3 nucleotide sequence: TGCGCCAGCAGACAAACCCAAGAGACCCAGTACTTC. It is translated as CASRQTQETQYF.

This clone was seen a handful of times. The chain employs TRBV7-9 and TRBJ2-3; 11 nucleotides align to TRBD2. The CDR3 length is 18 residues. V lost 6 bases, J lost 5 bases, and 16 bases stayed unmatched. The V gene's germline CDR1 is SEHNR and CDR2 FQNEAQ (reference sequence). The CDR3 region is CASRSSVFTSGRRDTQYF. The CDR3 region has the DNA TGTGCCAGCAGGTCGAGCGTCTTTACTAGCGGGAGAAGAGATACGCAGTATTTT.

About this clone itself: The sample holds other DNA sequences that translate to the same CDR3. This chain links TRBV5-1 with TRBJ2-3, with D possibly matching TRBD2 (6 bases). CDR3 length equals 14 residues. Trimming removed 0 bases at V and 2 bases at J, with 7 bases between. From germline, CDR1 is SGHRS and CDR2 YFSETQ. Here the CDR3 reads CASSLGTNTDTQYF. CDR3 bases: TGCGCCAGCAGCTTGGGGACTAACACAGATACGCAGTATTTT.

The chain couples TRBV5-6 to TRBJ1-2; D gene ambiguous. The CDR3 runs 14 residues. The V and J ends lost 4 bases and 8 bases respectively, with 18 bases between them. CDR1 is SGHDT, CDR2 YYEEEE, per germline. CDR3 sequence (DNA): TGTGCCAGCAGCCCGGATGAGCAGGCCAGGGGCTACACCTTC. Its protein product is CASSPDEQARGYTF.

The chain recombines TRBV6-6 with TRBJ2-3; D is perhaps TRBD1 (6 bases). This CDR3 is 14 amino acids long. V was clipped by 6 bases and J by 2 bases, with 12 bases between them. Germline lookup yields CDR1 MNHNY and CDR2 SVGAGI (reference sequence). CDR3 region: CASRRQASTDTQYF. The DNA for the CDR3 is TGTGCCAGCAGAAGACAGGCCTCCACAGATACGCAGTATTTT.

This chain connects TRBV21-1 to TRBJ1-4; the table gives TRBD1 as D, unverified against the DNA. TRBV21-1 is described as a pseudogene. The CDR3 consists of 15 residues. The CDR3 reads CASSKARRVDEKLFF. The CDR3 DNA reads as TGTGCCAGCAGCAAAGCGCGCAGGGTTGATGAAAAACTGTTTTTT.

The rearrangement joins TRBV28 to TRBJ1-1, with TRBD1 matching over 9 bases. This CDR3 contains 13 residues. The trim removed 10 bases at V and 6 bases at J, leaving 9 bases unmatched. Germline loops: CDR1 MDHEN, CDR2 SYDVKM. The CDR3 region has the DNA TGTGCCACCCTCAAGGGACAGGGCCCTGAAGCTTTCTTT. Its protein is CATLKGQGPEAFF.

The V call is TRBV28, the J call TRBJ2-3; 12 bases fit TRBD2. CDR1 and CDR2 (germline): MDHEN, SYDVKM. The J segment lost 5 bases and the V segment lost 6 bases, leaving 9 bases of the junction unmatched. This CDR3 has 16 residues. Here the CDR3 reads CASSPSSGGGIDTQYF. As DNA, the CDR3 is TGTGCCAGCAGCCCCTCTAGCGGGGGGGGTATAGATACGCAGTATTTT.

The V gene is TRBV5-1, the J gene TRBJ1-4; 7 nucleotides match TRBD1. CDR3 length: 15 residues. The J segment lost 3 bases and the V segment lost 4 bases, leaving 6 bases of the junction unmatched. The germline V gene has CDR1 SGHRS and CDR2 YFSETQ. The CDR3 spells CASSLDRRANEKLFF. The CDR3 DNA sequence: TGCGCCAGCAGCCTGGACAGGAGGGCTAATGAAAAACTGTTTTTT.

V usage is TRBV28 and J usage is TRBJ1-5; no reliable D call. V lost 5 bases and J 5 bases, leaving 7 bases between the germline ends. Germline lookup yields CDR1 MDHEN and CDR2 SYDVKM. The CDR3 has 12 amino acids. CDR3 protein: CASSPPDQPQHF. The CDR3 DNA reads TGTGCCAGCAGTCCTCCTGATCAGCCCCAGCATTTT.

CDR3 nucleotide sequence: TGCGCCAGCAGTTCTGGGACTAGCGGGGGGGCAGCAGATACGCAGTATTTT. This encodes CASSSGTSGGAADTQYF. The rearrangement uses TRBV5-1 and TRBJ2-3; 16 bases agree with TRBD2. With V trimmed by 5 bases and J by 4 bases, 7 bases remained unmatched. Germline V gene sequence: CDR1 SGHRS, CDR2 YFSETQ. The CDR3 contains 17 residues. Combining the CDR3 with reference TRBV5-1 and TRBJ2-3 gives the whole variable domain KAGVTQTPRYLIKTRGQQVTLSCSPISGHRSVSWYQQTPGQGLQFLFEYFSETQRNKGNFPGRFSGRQFSNSRSEMNVSTLELGDSALYLCASSSGTSGGAADTQYFGPGTRLTVL.